This TCR beta chain emerged from a study of a mutant IDH1 vaccine in newly diagnosed glioma. TCRdb keeps only in-frame clones here, not all; method: immunoSEQ multiplex PCR. The table includes about 92,000 clones, around four fifths detected once. Germline loops: CDR1 MNHEY, CDR2 SVGAGI. CDR3 size: 15 residues. The V gene lost 0 bases and the J gene lost 3 bases, with 12 bases spanning the gap. Note on this clone: Its antigen is as yet unknown.

Study-wide results and limits: Immune responses induced by the vaccine were seen in roughly 93% of patients, spanning multiple MHC alleles.

Noted time point: baseline, week 1 (first vaccination visit). Treatment indicated: pre-vaccination baseline after standard-of-care therapy. The sequence came from a woman in her forties or fifties with glioma. The gene calls are TRBV6-5 and TRBJ2-7; TRBD2 might be the D (6 bases). The specimen was PBMCs, collected from a glioma patient treated with radiotherapy, temozolomide or both. CDR3 amino acids: CASSYSGSLGYEQYF. The CDR3 DNA is TGTGCCAGCAGTTACTCCGGGAGTCTAGGCTACGAGCAGTACTTC.